The sequence of this TCR beta chain was determined in a study of shared clonotypes between healthy human individuals. Study-wide findings and caveats: Generally, estimated richness proved larger in naive subsets than it did in memory subsets.

About this clone: Its antigen is not identified.

The input for sorted-subset replicate PCRs was approximately 190 ng DNA, tens of thousands of T cell genomes. Profiled with immunoSEQ multiplex PCR; TCRdb holds only in-frame clones, not every one. The data contain around 2.5 million clones, more than 85% of them seen just once; the ten biggest clones take up about 0.34%. The germline V gene has CDR1 SGHRS and CDR2 YFSETQ. The CDR3 extends over 11 amino acids. Trimming stripped 6 bases from V and 3 bases from J, with 7 bases between. The rearrangement uses TRBV5-1 and TRBJ2-7; D might be TRBD2 (5 bases). The TCR was taken from a man aged 18 to 29 in good health. Some clones in this sample may be carry-over from other donors' samples. The sequenced sample consisted of naive CD4+ T cells from PBMCs. Subset defined: CD45RA+ positively selected. The chain's CDR3 is CASTGSYEQYF. The CDR3 DNA follows: TGCGCCAGCACGGGGAGCTACGAGCAGTACTTC.